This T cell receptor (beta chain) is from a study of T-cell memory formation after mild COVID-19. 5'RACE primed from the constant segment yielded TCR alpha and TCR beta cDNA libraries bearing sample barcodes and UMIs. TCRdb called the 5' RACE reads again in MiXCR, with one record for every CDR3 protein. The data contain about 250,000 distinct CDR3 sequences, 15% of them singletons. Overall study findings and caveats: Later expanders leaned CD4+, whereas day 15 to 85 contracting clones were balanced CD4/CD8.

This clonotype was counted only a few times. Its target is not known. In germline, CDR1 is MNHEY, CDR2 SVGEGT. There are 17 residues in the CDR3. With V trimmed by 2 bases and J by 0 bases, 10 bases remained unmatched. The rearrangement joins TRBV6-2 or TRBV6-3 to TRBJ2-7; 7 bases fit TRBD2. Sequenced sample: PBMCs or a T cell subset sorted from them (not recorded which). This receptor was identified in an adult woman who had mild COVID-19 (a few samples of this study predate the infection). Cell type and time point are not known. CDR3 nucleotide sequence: TGTGCCAGCAGTTACGGTCGGTCGCGGGAGAGCTCCTACGAGCAGTACTTC. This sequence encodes CASSYGRSRESSYEQYF.